Reported below is one TCR beta chain. Its cognate antigen is unknown. This specimen comes from a study of beta chain features in type 1 diabetes. Findings of the study overall: Moderate but significant shortening of TCRB CDR3s was recorded in all four CD4+ subsets from Type 1 diabetes patients. PCR might show a preference for shorter templates, equally across patients and controls. VDJ junctions in type 1 diabetes patients carried more deletions and fewer insertions. For TCRB rearrangement, an influence of HLA type remained unresolved here.

The study reverse transcribed the entire isolated RNA, so it sequenced expressed TCRB transcripts. Profiling relied on immunoSEQ multiplex PCR, and the TCRdb table lists in-frame clones only, not all of them. The sample consists of around 250,000 clones, about 13% of them appearing once. Sorting with CD45RO/CCR7/CD25/CD127/CD95/CD27 yielded naive, central memory, regulatory and stem-like memory CD4+ cells. Trimming pared 8 bases from V and 12 bases from J, leaving 17 bases between. The length of the CDR3 is 12 residues. Germline V gene sequence: CDR1 MNHEY, CDR2 SVGAGI. This chain links TRBV6-5 with TRBJ2-1; TRBD2 is a possible D gene (5 bases). Sequencing was carried out using naive CD4+ T cells from blood. The TCR comes from a man aged 25 to 40 with type 1 diabetes. The CDR3 spells CASSNPSEGQFF. CDR3 sequence (DNA): TGTGCCAGCTCAAATCCCTCTGAGGGGCAGTTCTTC.